This TCR beta chain was recorded in a study of beta chain features in type 1 diabetes. Germline loops: CDR1 SEHNR, CDR2 FQNEAQ (reference sequence). The CDR3 covers 19 residues. Trimming removed 1 base from V and 2 bases from J; junction bases left unmatched: 14. This clone was seen repeatedly, ten times or more. Its target is not known. Study-level findings and limits: Relative to healthy donors, patients appeared to have naive, central memory and Treg TCRB repertoires that were more similar.

Reverse transcribing all isolated RNA meant expressed TCRB transcripts were sequenced. Sequencing used immunoSEQ multiplex PCR; TCRdb keeps in-frame clones, though not all of them. Found here are about 140,000 clones, 9.5% to 10% of them singletons; the top ten hold approximately 0.65%. This sequence joins TRBV7-9 and TRBJ1-3; 7 bases line up with TRBD1. The material sequenced was central memory CD4+ T cells from blood. The TCR originated in a middle-aged woman in good health. The CDR3 region has the DNA TGTGCCAGCAGCTTAGTTGTGGGGACAGCGCCGGTTGCTGGAAACACCATATATTTT. It yields the protein CASSLVVGTAPVAGNTIYF. Supplemented by reference TRBV7-9 and TRBJ1-3, the full variable domain reads DTGVSQNPRHKITKRGQNVTFRCDPISEHNRLYWYRQTLGQGPEFLTYFQNEAQLEKSRLLSDRFSAERPKGSFSTLEIQRTEQGDSAMYLCASSLVVGTAPVAGNTIYFGEGSWLTVV.